Included here is one T cell receptor beta chain sequence, with context. The antigen is undetermined. This sample was taken from a study of blood T cells in healthy people across ages. General study results and limits: TCR beta diversity correlated strongly with naive T cell percentage. Comparison with aged donors showed that long-lived donors had more naive CD4+ cells and higher diversity.

Isolated PBMCs totaled at least 6 million in each sample. A second PCR, run for roughly 7 to 12 cycles, used a sample-barcoded 5' primer plus a J-beta primer mix. Researchers report that a template-switch adaptor with 12 random nucleotides tagged each cDNA molecule. TCRdb reprocessed the 5' RACE reads with MiXCR, giving one entry per CDR3 protein. The data show 700,000 to 1,000,000 distinct CDR3 sequences, more than 40% seen once. The germline gives CDR1 SGHTA, CDR2 FQGTGA. The CDR3 sequence is 15 residues long. After removal of 4 bases from V and 2 bases from J, the junction contained 4 bases not matched to a gene.

The gene calls are TRBV7-3 and TRBJ1-2; 10 bases are a match to TRBD1. Specimen: blood. The TCR sequence derives from a man in his sixties in good health. CDR3 residues: CASSSGQGGNYGYTF. CDR3 DNA: TGTGCCAGCAGCTCCGGACAGGGGGGGAACTATGGCTACACCTTC.